One and the same sample provided the 7 T cell receptor beta chains below, sequenced in a study of blood T cell repertoires in COVID-19. Some clones are missing from TCRdb's copy, which holds only in-frame ones; the method was immunoSEQ multiplex PCR. The sample has 250,000 to 300,000 clones, 88% seen once. The sequenced sample was peripheral blood. The receptors were sampled from a middle-aged woman who had recovered from COVID-19.

The chain uses TRBV30 and TRBJ2-5; D is unclear. The ends were cut back, 1 base at V and 5 bases at J, with 8 bases in the middle. This CDR3 contains 12 residues. The germline gives CDR1 GTSNPN, CDR2 SVGIG (reference sequence). For the CDR3, the DNA is TGTGCCTGGAGTGGTCTCCGGGAGACCCAGTACTTC. Translation gives CAWSGLRETQYF.

The chain carries TRBV6-2 or TRBV6-3 and TRBJ2-1; 13 positions agree with TRBD2. The CDR3 contains 16 residues. The trim removed 2 bases at V and 6 bases at J, leaving 4 bases unmatched. The germline V gene encodes CDR1 MNHEY and CDR2 SVGEGT. CDR3 protein: CASSYGLAGAGNEQFF. CDR3 nucleotide sequence: TGTGCCAGCAGTTACGGACTAGCGGGAGCAGGCAATGAGCAGTTCTTC.

This clone appeared a few times. The V and J genes are TRBV7-9 and TRBJ1-1; D uncertain. V was clipped by 5 bases and J by 6 bases, with 13 bases between them. This CDR3 spans 13 amino acids. Germline CDR1 is SEHNR and CDR2 is FQNEAQ (reference sequence). The CDR3 reads CASSLRPGSEAFF. CDR3 in DNA: TGTGCCAGCAGCCTTCGTCCGGGGTCTGAAGCTTTCTTT. Looking up the rest from reference TRBV7-9 and TRBJ1-1 gives the full variable domain: DTGVSQNPRHKITKRGQNVTFRCDPISEHNRLYWYRQTLGQGPEFLTYFQNEAQLEKSRLLSDRFSAERPKGSFSTLEIQRTEQGDSAMYLCASSLRPGSEAFFGQGTRLTVV.

The chain links TRBV18 to TRBJ1-1; possibly TRBD1 for D (5 bases). V was pared by 1 base and J by 0 bases, with 12 bases between. CDR3 length equals 16 residues. Germline V lookup: CDR1 KGHSH, CDR2 LQKENI. The CDR3 loop reads CASSPQGLLVNTEAFF. The CDR3 DNA sequence: TGTGCCAGCTCACCACAGGGGCTGCTTGTGAACACTGAAGCTTTCTTT.

The CDR3 DNA sequence: TGTGCCAGCACCCTGGGGGGACGGGTGGATTATGGCTACACCTTC. This codes for CASTLGGRVDYGYTF. The V gene is TRBV28, the J gene TRBJ1-2; possible D gene TRBD1, 5 bases. Germline loops: CDR1 MDHEN, CDR2 SYDVKM. This CDR3 contains 15 residues. With 7 bases removed from V and 5 bases from J, the gap between germline ends came to 20 bases.

The CDR3: CASSPRTSGWGETQYF. The CDR3, as DNA: TGTGCCAGCAGTCCCCGGACTAGCGGGTGGGGGGAGACCCAGTACTTC. This chain uses TRBV27 with TRBJ2-5; 11 bases fit TRBD2. CDR1 MNHEY and CDR2 SMNVEV come from the germline V gene (reference sequence). The CDR3 covers 16 residues. J lost 5 bases, V lost 5 bases, and 10 bases had no gene match.

The chain joins TRBV28 to TRBJ2-3, with 7 bases matching TRBD2. With V trimmed by 4 bases and J by 0 bases, 4 bases remained unmatched. There are 15 residues in the CDR3. The germline V gene encodes CDR1 MDHEN and CDR2 SYDVKM. This CDR3 reads CASSSASGSTDTQYF. The CDR3 DNA follows: TGTGCCAGCAGTTCCGCTAGCGGAAGCACAGATACGCAGTATTTT.